A selection of T cell receptor beta chains follows, all from one sample in a study of chemoradiotherapy in HPV16-positive cancers. Data came from immunoSEQ multiplex PCR; TCRdb stores just in-frame clones and leaves some out. Of 12,000 to 15,000 clones listed, approximately 91% are singletons. The material was blood, obtained from a patient who underwent chemoradiotherapy. These receptor sequences come from a human donor with HPV-associated anogenital cancer. Both conserved end residues are trimmed from each CDR3. The size entry is marked missing in some rows and otherwise reads once, few, many or a size class.

v_call	cdr3_length	j_call	clone_size	cdr3_aa
TRBV7-2	12	TRBJ2-3	-	ASSDTSYGDTQY
TRBV9	11	TRBJ1-2	-	ASSGGGNYGYT
TRBV6-5	11	TRBJ2-2	few	ASSGELSRELF
TRBV5-8	11	TRBJ1-1	-	ASSLETGSSAF
TRBV5-1	14	TRBJ1-4	-	ASSGGGDRLNEKLF
TRBV18	10	TRBJ1-1	-	ASSPFGTEAF
TRBV5-6	11	TRBJ1-5	-	ASSSARNQPQH
TRBV7-9	11	TRBJ2-1	-	ASSLSGLHEQF
TRBV7-6	11	TRBJ1-1	-	ASSLVAYTEAF
TRBV18	14	TRBJ1-1	-	ASSPRDRGGSTEAF
TRBV6-5	11	TRBJ2-3	-	ASSYTGLDTQY
TRBV18	13	TRBJ2-3	once	ASSPRSAGTDTQY
TRBV11-1	11	TRBJ1-1	-	ASSSYRGPEAF
TRBV13	11	TRBJ2-7	-	ASSAPDRAEQY
TRBV5-1	12	TRBJ2-2	-	ASSGGLNTGELF
TRBV18	14	TRBJ2-5	-	ASSPLPNRVGETQY
TRBV30	9	TRBJ2-7	few	AWSSVYEQY
TRBV5-4	13	TRBJ1-1	-	ASTYPDRMNTEAF
TRBV6-6	12	TRBJ1-4	-	ASSKSSTGEKLF
TRBV27	12	TRBJ2-2	-	ASSLGLAVGELF
TRBV5-1	13	TRBJ1-2	-	ASSLALKADRGYT
TRBV19	11	TRBJ2-7	-	ASKAGYSYEQY
TRBV27	13	TRBJ1-2	-	ASSFGRRSLGSYT
TRBV4-1	15	TRBJ2-7	-	ASSQKIPGQGSYEQY
TRBV29-1	12	TRBJ2-5	-	SGTPGQGSLEQY